This TCR beta chain was captured by sequencing in a study of yellow fever vaccine responses in identical twins. As concerns this clonotype: Its target is unknown.

There are 15 residues in the CDR3. Germline lookup yields CDR1 DFQATT and CDR2 SNEGSKA (reference sequence). With 2 bases clipped from V and 0 bases from J, the junction kept 3 bases outside the gene matches. Overall study results and limits: Twins reportedly had a vaccine T cell response that seemed partly convergent, partly personalized.

MiXCR, applied by TCRdb to the RT-PCR reads, yields one record per CDR3 protein. The table records more than 30,000 distinct CDR3 sequences, almost 60% of them present only once. J is TRBJ2-7 and V is TRBV20-1, with TRBD2 matching 11 bases. The sequences come from T cells from blood (PBMCs), unsorted or a sorted subset (not recorded which), collected before or after yellow fever vaccination (not recorded which). The TCR comes from a young woman who received the yellow fever vaccine. CDR3 in DNA: TGCAGTGCTAGATGGGGACTAGCGGACTCCTACGAGCAGTACTTC. Translating gives CSARWGLADSYEQYF.